This TCR beta chain is drawn from a study of T cell changes during pregnancy in multiple sclerosis. Assay: immunoSEQ multiplex PCR; the TCRdb copy retains only in-frame clones and omits some. The sample has fewer than 12,000 clones, about 89% seen once; the top ten hold 4% to 6%. V dropped 2 bases and J dropped 8 bases, with 4 bases sitting between them. The CDR3 has 11 residues. Germline values: CDR1 SGHDT, CDR2 YYEEEE. Specimen: CD8+ T cells from peripheral blood mononuclear cells, collected in the first trimester of pregnancy. The genes are TRBV5-6 and TRBJ2-2; D not resolved. This TCR was sampled from a female donor in good health, enrolled as a control in a pregnancy study. The CDR3, as DNA: TGTGCCAGCAGCTTCCAGGGGGAGCTGTTTTTT. This sequence encodes CASSFQGELFF.